The rows below give T cell receptor beta chains drawn from one sample of a study of shared clonotypes between healthy human individuals. Sequenced by immunoSEQ multiplex PCR; TCRdb stores in-frame clones only, minus some. This table holds about 2.3 million clones, about nine tenths found once. The specimen sequenced was naive CD4+ T cells from PBMCs. These TCRs come from a man younger than 30 in good health. Some clones in this sample may be carry-over from other donors' samples. CDR3s include the opening cysteine and the closing phenylalanine or tryptophan. D genes are given only for firm matches. Only part of the rows carry a size: once, few, many, or a class if the clone is expanded.

j_gene	abundance	d_gene	v_gene	CDR3nt	CDR3aa
TRBJ1-2	-	-	TRBV19	TGTGCCAGTAGAGCCGCGTCGGGGCAAACAGCTAACTATGGCTACACCTTC	CASRAASGQTANYGYTF
TRBJ2-7	-	TRBD1	TRBV10-3	TGTGCCATCAGTGATGCAGGGGGCTCGTACGAGCAGTACTTC	CAISDAGGSYEQYF
TRBJ2-1	-	TRBD2	TRBV10-3	TGTGCCATCAGTGAGAGGACTAGCGGGAGATCTTCCTACAATGAGCAGTTCTTC	CAISERTSGRSSYNEQFF
TRBJ2-2	-	TRBD2	TRBV5-1	TGCGCCAGCAGCTATTTCAGGGAGGGGAACGGGGAGCTGTTTTTT	CASSYFREGNGELFF
TRBJ2-6	once	-	TRBV28	TGTGCCAGCAGTTTCATCCGGGGGGCGAAGGGGGCCAACGTCCTGACTTTC	CASSFIRGAKGANVLTF
TRBJ1-2	-	-	TRBV5-1	TGCGCCAGCAGCTTGGGGACGCAAGGCTATGGCTACACCTTC	CASSLGTQGYGYTF
TRBJ1-4	-	-	TRBV28	TGTGCCAGCAGTGGGCGGCTCCCCAAGGCGAATGAAAAACTGTTTTTT	CASSGRLPKANEKLFF
TRBJ1-1	-	-	TRBV4-2	TGTGCCAGCAGCCAAGTAGGAGGGAACACTGAAGCTTTCTTT	CASSQVGGNTEAFF
TRBJ2-2	-	TRBD2	TRBV5-4	TGTGCCAGCAGCCAGGGACTAGCGGGAGTGTTGTTGAACACCGGGGAGCTGTTTTTT	CASSQGLAGVLLNTGELFF
TRBJ2-1	-	-	TRBV18	TGTGCCAGCTCACCACTGACGGGCTCCTACAATGAGCAGTTCTTC	CASSPLTGSYNEQFF
TRBJ1-2	few	TRBD1	TRBV27	TGTGCCAGCAGGATGACAGGGGTTGGTGGCTACACCTTC	CASRMTGVGGYTF
TRBJ2-5	-	-	TRBV9	TGTGCCAGCAGCGCCCTAGGGGGGTGGGGATCGGAGACCCAGTACTTC	CASSALGGWGSETQYF
TRBJ1-2	-	-	TRBV19	TGTGCGAGTACGGTCAACGGCTATGGCTACACCTTC	CASTVNGYGYTF
TRBJ1-1	-	-	TRBV29-1	TGCAGCGTGGCGCAGGTAACGGGGACTGAAGCTTTCTTT	CSVAQVTGTEAFF
TRBJ1-2	-	TRBD1	TRBV29-1	TGCAGCATGCGCAAAGGACAGGGGCTCAGGGATGGCTACACCTTC	CSMRKGQGLRDGYTF
TRBJ2-2	-	-	TRBV7-2	TGTGCCAGCAGCTCCCGCCAGGTCCGAACCGGGGAGCTGTTTTTT	CASSSRQVRTGELFF
TRBJ1-2	-	-	TRBV15	TGTGCCACCAGCAGAGATCCATACAACCCGGGAAACTATGGCTACACCTTC	CATSRDPYNPGNYGYTF
TRBJ1-2	-	-	TRBV6-5	TGTGCCAGCAGTCCCTCGAAGTCCTATGGCTACACCTTC	CASSPSKSYGYTF
TRBJ2-4	once	-	TRBV20-1	TGCAGTGCTGCCCAAAACATTCAGTACTTC	CSAAQNIQYF
TRBJ1-1	-	-	TRBV4-2	TGTGCCAGCAGCCATCGGACAGACCCGAACACTGAAGCTTTCTTT	CASSHRTDPNTEAFF
TRBJ2-7	-	-	TRBV6-1	TGTGCCAGCAGTGACCGGAGCTCCTACGAGCAGTACTTC	CASSDRSSYEQYF
TRBJ1-5	once	-	TRBV21-1	TGTGCCAGCAGCCCCCGCTTGGACAGCAATCAGCCCCAGCATTTT	CASSPRLDSNQPQHF
TRBJ1-1	-	TRBD1	TRBV5-1	TGCGCCAGCAGCTTACAGGGGGACACTGAAGCTTTCTTT	CASSLQGDTEAFF
TRBJ1-1	-	-	TRBV7-3	TGTGCCAGCAGCTCCCAATATGGAGCTGAAGCTTTCTTT	CASSSQYGAEAFF
TRBJ2-1	-	-	TRBV28	TGTGCCAGCAGCCCCGACAGCTACAATGAGCAGTTCTTC	CASSPDSYNEQFF
TRBJ2-5	-	-	TRBV4-1	TGCGCCAGCAGCCCTAGGGACCGGAGCTTTGGGGTCCAGTACTTC	CASSPRDRSFGVQYF
TRBJ2-3	-	-	TRBV5-1	TGCGCCAGCAGCTCCACCGGGACTCTCACAGATACGCAGTATTTT	CASSSTGTLTDTQYF
TRBJ2-2	-	-	TRBV18	TGTGCCAGCTCGCCGACTCTAGTGCCCGGGGAGCTGTTTTTT	CASSPTLVPGELFF
TRBJ1-1	once	TRBD1	TRBV5-4	TGTGCCAGCAGCTTGGTCCAGGGGGTGAACACTGAAGCTTTCTTT	CASSLVQGVNTEAFF
TRBJ2-7	-	-	TRBV18	TGTGCCAGCTCACCACAACGGATCGCCGAGCAGTACTTC	CASSPQRIAEQYF
TRBJ2-2	-	TRBD1	TRBV28	TGTGCCAGCACTCCTCTCCCGGGACAGGAAAACACCGGGGAGCTGTTTTTT	CASTPLPGQENTGELFF
TRBJ2-3	-	TRBD2	TRBV18	TGTGCCAGCTCAGCGAGCACCCCTACTAGCGGGGCCACAGATACGCAGTATTTT	CASSASTPTSGATDTQYF
TRBJ2-3	-	-	TRBV15	TGTGCCACCAGCAGAGATAGGGGACGCCGCAGCACAGATACGCAGTATTTT	CATSRDRGRRSTDTQYF
TRBJ2-7	-	-	TRBV28	TGTGCCAGCAGTCCGGTAGGCCGCGAGCAGTACTTC	CASSPVGREQYF
TRBJ2-1	-	TRBD1	TRBV6-4	TGTGCCAGCAGTCACAGGGGGGCGTTGGATGAGCAGTTCTTC	CASSHRGALDEQFF
TRBJ2-3	-	-	TRBV7-9	TGTGCCAGCAGCACCTTCGGTAGCGGCATCACAGATACGCAGTATTTT	CASSTFGSGITDTQYF
TRBJ2-2	-	TRBD2	TRBV5-1	TGCGCCAGCAGTCCACTAGCGGGAGGGAACACCGGGGAGCTGTTTTTT	CASSPLAGGNTGELFF
TRBJ1-2	-	-	TRBV11-2	TGTGCCAGCAGCCCAGAGAGACTCTATGGCTACACCTTC	CASSPERLYGYTF
TRBJ2-3	-	TRBD2	TRBV30	TGTGCCTGGAGTGTAAGTTTCCTAGCGGGAGGCACAGATACGCAGTATTTT	CAWSVSFLAGGTDTQYF
TRBJ1-6	-	-	TRBV30	TGTGCCTGGAGCCTACATAATTCACCCCTCCACTTT	CAWSLHNSPLHF
TRBJ1-5	-	-	TRBV9	TGTGCCAGCAGCGCAGAAATAGGACAGCCCCAGCATTTT	CASSAEIGQPQHF
TRBJ1-2	-	-	TRBV11-2	TGTGCCAGCAGCTTAGGACAATATGCGGGCTACACCTTC	CASSLGQYAGYTF
TRBJ2-6	-	-	TRBV5-8	TGTGCCAGCAGATCACATTCTAGGGGGGCCAACGTCCTGACTTTC	CASRSHSRGANVLTF
TRBJ2-5	-	TRBD2	TRBV5-1	TGCGCCAGCAAACCCCCTGACGGGGGGGAGACCCAGTACTTC	CASKPPDGGETQYF
TRBJ2-7	-	TRBD1	TRBV14	TGTGCCAGCAGCCAATGGCAGGGGGCGCACGAGCAGTACTTC	CASSQWQGAHEQYF
TRBJ1-2	-	-	TRBV11-2	TGTGCCAGCAGCTTAGTACGGGATCACTATGGCTACACCTTC	CASSLVRDHYGYTF
TRBJ2-7	-	TRBD1	TRBV5-1	TGCGCCAGCAGCTTGGGGACAGGGGGCGAGCAGTACTTC	CASSLGTGGEQYF
TRBJ1-2	-	-	TRBV5-1	TGCGCCAGCCGGCTCGAGACCCCAGCTAACTATGGCTACACCTTC	CASRLETPANYGYTF
TRBJ2-1	-	-	TRBV28	TGTGCCAGCAGTTCCCGGGACACCGACAATGAGCAGTTCTTC	CASSSRDTDNEQFF
TRBJ2-3	-	-	TRBV2	TGTGCCAGCAGGGAGGGGACAAACACAGATACGCAGTATTTT	CASREGTNTDTQYF
TRBJ1-5	few	TRBD1	TRBV7-2	TGTGCCAGCAGCTTCGGGACAGGGACCCCTCAGCCCCAGCATTTT	CASSFGTGTPQPQHF
TRBJ2-1	-	-	TRBV6-5	TGTGCCAGCAGTTACTCTCCTAGCAGCTCCTACAATGAGCAGTTCTTC	CASSYSPSSSYNEQFF
TRBJ1-3	once	TRBD1	TRBV18	TGTGCCAGCTCACGGGACAGCTCTGGAAACACCATATATTTT	CASSRDSSGNTIYF
TRBJ2-7	-	-	TRBV21-1	TGTGCCAGCAGCAAAGAAGAGGGGAACTACGAGCAGTACTTC	CASSKEEGNYEQYF
TRBJ2-5	-	-	TRBV7-8	TGTGCCAGCAGCTCTAGGGCCGGAGAGACCCAGTACTTC	CASSSRAGETQYF
TRBJ2-3	-	-	TRBV5-5	TGTGCCAGCAGCTTTCTCTCTCCCACAGATACGCAGTATTTT	CASSFLSPTDTQYF
TRBJ1-5	-	-	TRBV2	TGTGCCAGCAGTGATAGTCTGGGCGGGAGCCAGCCCCAGCATTTT	CASSDSLGGSQPQHF
TRBJ2-7	-	-	TRBV11-2	TGTGCCAGCAGCTTAGAAGGCGGGACCTCCTACGAGCAGTACTTC	CASSLEGGTSYEQYF
TRBJ2-3	-	-	TRBV10-3	TGTGCCTCGTCAGGGGATAGGTCAGATACGCAGTATTTT	CASSGDRSDTQYF
TRBJ2-5	-	-	TRBV2	TGTGCCAGTCGGGATGGGGGAGTTGAGACCCAGTACTTC	CASRDGGVETQYF